Listed below are T cell receptor beta chains from one sample, sequenced in a study of blood T cell repertoires in COVID-19. Assay: immunoSEQ multiplex PCR; the TCRdb copy retains only in-frame clones and omits some. The sample consists of approximately 50,000 clones, 75% to 95% of them appearing once. The sequenced material came from peripheral blood. All receptors come from a man aged 40-50 years with acute or convalescent COVID-19. The CDR3 runs from the conserved cysteine through the conserved F or W. D genes are given only for firm matches. Size is stated for part of the rows, as once, few or many counts, or as a class when the clone is expanded.

d_call	j_call	v_call	clone_size	cdr3_aa	cdr3_nt
TRBD1	TRBJ2-7	TRBV27	once	CASSYKRQGPYEQYF	TGTGCCAGCAGTTATAAACGACAGGGTCCCTACGAGCAGTACTTC
TRBD1	TRBJ2-2	TRBV5-4	-	CASSLARDSGTGELFF	TGTGCCAGCAGCTTGGCCCGGGACAGTGGGACCGGGGAGCTGTTTTTT
-	TRBJ1-3	TRBV6-6	-	CASSYRGSSGNTIYF	TGTGCCAGCAGTTACAGGGGGAGCTCTGGAAACACCATATATTTT
-	TRBJ1-2	TRBV2	-	CASSDLGDGYTF	TGTGCCAGCAGTGATTTAGGGGATGGCTACACCTTC
TRBD1	TRBJ1-1	TRBV19	-	CASSPRQGGNTEAFF	TGTGCCAGTAGTCCGAGACAGGGCGGGAACACTGAAGCTTTCTTT
TRBD1	TRBJ1-4	TRBV7-6	-	CASSLDRGNEKLFF	TGTGCCAGCAGCTTGGACAGGGGTAATGAAAAACTGTTTTTT
-	TRBJ1-2	TRBV10-3	-	CAISNRESDGYTF	TGTGCCATCAGTAACAGGGAGAGTGATGGCTACACCTTC
TRBD1	TRBJ1-4	TRBV9	once	CASSVGQGAWEKLFF	TGTGCCAGCAGCGTAGGACAGGGGGCTTGGGAAAAACTGTTTTTT
TRBD2	TRBJ2-1	TRBV24-1	-	CATSDTGTSGRHNEQFF	TGTGCCACCAGTGACACCGGGACTAGCGGACGACACAATGAGCAGTTCTTC
-	TRBJ1-1	TRBV9	-	CASSPPVGGNTEAFF	TGTGCCAGCAGCCCCCCCGTGGGGGGGAACACTGAAGCTTTCTTT
TRBD2	TRBJ2-2	TRBV6-5	-	CASGLAGEHGELFF	TGTGCCAGCGGACTAGCGGGAGAACACGGGGAGCTGTTTTTT
TRBD2	TRBJ2-2	TRBV30	-	CAWSFGLADTGELFF	TGTGCCTGGAGTTTCGGACTAGCGGATACCGGGGAGCTGTTTTTT
TRBD1	TRBJ2-2	TRBV5-8	-	CASSSRTGNTGELFF	TGTGCCAGCAGCTCCAGGACAGGGAACACCGGGGAGCTGTTTTTT
TRBD1	TRBJ1-6	TRBV5-5	once	CASSSGTGQGGNSPLHF	TGTGCCAGCAGCTCAGGAACTGGACAGGGCGGTAATTCACCCCTCCACTTT
-	TRBJ1-6	TRBV28	-	CASSLPDRNSPLHF	TGTGCCAGCAGTTTACCAGACAGAAACTCACCCCTCCACTTT
TRBD2	TRBJ2-7	TRBV3-1/TRBV3-2	-	CASSPFSSGSSHEQYF	TGTGCCAGCAGCCCTTTCTCTAGCGGGAGTTCCCACGAGCAGTACTTC
-	TRBJ1-1	TRBV2	-	CASSEQTVNTEAFF	TGTGCCAGCAGTGAGCAGACAGTGAACACTGAAGCTTTCTTT
-	TRBJ2-7	TRBV6-5	-	CASSNTVTIIYEQYF	TGTGCCAGCAGCAACACCGTTACAATTATCTACGAGCAGTACTTC
-	TRBJ2-1	TRBV11-2	-	CASSLATEGGEQFF	TGTGCCAGCAGCTTAGCGACTGAGGGGGGGGAGCAGTTCTTC
-	TRBJ2-7	TRBV12-3/TRBV12-4	-	CASSLRGNEQYF	TGTGCCAGCAGTTTGAGAGGAAACGAGCAGTACTTC
TRBD1	TRBJ1-1	TRBV13	-	CASSYGQGFTEAFF	TGTGCCAGCAGCTATGGACAGGGATTCACTGAAGCTTTCTTT
-	TRBJ2-1	TRBV19	-	CASSIGGSLSYNEQFF	TGTGCCAGTAGTATAGGCGGATCCCTCTCCTACAATGAGCAGTTCTTC
TRBD1	TRBJ1-6	TRBV2	-	CASSLSGTGNNSPLHF	TGTGCCAGCAGTTTGTCCGGGACAGGAAATAATTCACCCCTCCACTTT
TRBD2	TRBJ2-1	TRBV4-3	-	CASSQETVTSGYNEQFF	TGCGCCAGCAGCCAAGAAACCGTGACTAGCGGTTACAATGAGCAGTTCTTC
-	TRBJ1-4	TRBV4-1	-	CATAGVSNEKLFF	TGCGCCACCGCAGGGGTCTCTAATGAAAAACTGTTTTTT
TRBD1	TRBJ1-2	TRBV4-1	-	CASSQESTGGYGYTF	TGCGCCAGCAGCCAAGAATCGACAGGGGGGTATGGCTACACCTTC
TRBD2	TRBJ2-1	TRBV5-4	-	CASSLAGGGSYNEQFF	TGTGCCAGCAGCTTGGCGGGGGGAGGCTCCTACAATGAGCAGTTCTTC
-	TRBJ2-5	TRBV6-1	-	CASSGGLVQETQYF	TGTGCCAGCAGTGGGGGACTGGTTCAAGAGACCCAGTACTTC
-	TRBJ2-7	TRBV9	-	CASSVHGQSPYEQYF	TGTGCCAGCAGCGTACACGGACAGAGTCCCTACGAGCAGTACTTC
TRBD1	TRBJ1-1	TRBV19	-	CASSGGQGAAEAFF	TGTGCCAGTAGTGGGGGACAGGGGGCGGCTGAAGCTTTCTTT
-	TRBJ1-2	TRBV5-6	-	CATSPTGPEEGGYTF	TGTGCCACCTCACCCACAGGACCCGAGGAAGGTGGCTACACCTTC
-	TRBJ1-2	TRBV19	-	CASTGAVRVNYGYTF	TGTGCCAGTACTGGTGCCGTGAGGGTTAACTATGGCTACACCTTC
TRBD1	TRBJ2-1	TRBV24-1	-	CATSDQGAPNEQFF	TGTGCCACCAGTGACCAGGGGGCGCCTAATGAGCAGTTCTTC
TRBD1	TRBJ2-7	TRBV2	-	CASSRTGNEQYF	TGTGCCAGCAGTAGGACAGGGAACGAGCAGTACTTC
-	TRBJ1-2	TRBV5-4	-	CASSLDRVGYTF	TGTGCCAGCAGCTTGGACAGGGTTGGCTACACCTTC
TRBD1	TRBJ1-2	TRBV19	few	CASSIKGQQNYGYTF	TGTGCCAGTAGTATAAAGGGACAGCAAAACTATGGCTACACCTTC
TRBD2	TRBJ2-7	TRBV5-1	-	CASSLAGGDHEQYF	TGCGCCAGCAGCTTGGCGGGAGGGGACCACGAGCAGTACTTC
TRBD2	TRBJ2-1	TRBV3-1/TRBV3-2	-	CASSPGLAQQFF	TGTGCCAGCAGCCCGGGACTAGCGCAGCAGTTCTTC
TRBD2	TRBJ2-1	TRBV24-1	-	CATSLADEQFF	TGTGCCACCAGTCTAGCGGATGAGCAGTTCTTC
TRBD1	TRBJ1-5	TRBV19	-	CASMPGTGGTHQPQHF	TGTGCCAGTATGCCCGGGACAGGGGGAACTCATCAGCCCCAGCATTTT
-	TRBJ1-5	TRBV7-8	-	CASSLYGKGDQPQHF	TGTGCCAGCAGCTTATACGGGAAGGGGGACCAGCCCCAGCATTTT
-	TRBJ2-3	TRBV5-1	medium-sized	CASSLATVTDTQYF	TGCGCCAGCAGCTTGGCCACGGTGACAGATACGCAGTATTTT
-	TRBJ2-7	TRBV27	-	CASSFGGLQFPYEQYF	TGTGCCAGCAGTTTTGGGGGACTTCAGTTCCCCTACGAGCAGTACTTC
TRBD1	TRBJ1-5	TRBV7-2	-	CASSSVTGGNQPQHF	TGTGCCAGCAGCTCCGTAACAGGGGGCAATCAGCCCCAGCATTTT
TRBD1	TRBJ1-4	TRBV7-2	-	CASSLPAGQFNEKLFF	TGTGCCAGCAGCTTACCCGCGGGACAGTTTAATGAAAAACTGTTTTTT
TRBD1	TRBJ1-6	TRBV7-9	-	CASSLGGQGNSPLHF	TGTGCCAGCAGCTTAGGGGGACAGGGGAATTCACCCCTCCACTTT
-	TRBJ1-3	TRBV6-5	once	CASSYIQGGNTIYF	TGTGCCAGCAGTTACATACAGGGAGGAAACACCATATATTTT
-	TRBJ2-1	TRBV27	-	CASSRGGSLYNEQFF	TGTGCCAGCAGTAGGGGGGGTAGCCTATACAATGAGCAGTTCTTC
TRBD1	TRBJ2-5	TRBV7-2	few	CASSSRGRQETQYF	TGTGCCAGCAGCTCGAGGGGGCGACAAGAGACCCAGTACTTC
TRBD1	TRBJ1-6	TRBV30	-	CAWSVSPRQGLRPLHF	TGTGCCTGGAGTGTAAGTCCGAGACAGGGCCTACGGCCCCTCCACTTT
-	TRBJ1-3	TRBV19	-	CASSIRSSGNTIYF	TGTGCCAGTAGTATACGGTCCTCCGGAAACACCATATATTTT
-	TRBJ1-1	TRBV29-1	-	CSVRQANTEAFF	TGCAGCGTGAGACAGGCGAACACTGAAGCTTTCTTT
-	TRBJ2-7	TRBV21-1	-	CASSTKTDSYEQYF	TGTGCCAGCAGCACGAAGACAGACTCCTACGAGCAGTACTTC
-	TRBJ1-1	TRBV6-2/TRBV6-3	-	CASSYTGRNTEAFF	TGTGCCAGCAGTTACACGGGAAGGAACACTGAAGCTTTCTTT
TRBD2	TRBJ2-1	TRBV5-4	-	CASRREGMYNEQFF	TGTGCCAGTCGGCGGGAGGGGATGTACAATGAGCAGTTCTTC